The present T cell receptor (beta chain) was sequenced within a study of response to subunit inactivated influenza vaccine. Germline loops: CDR1 PRHDT, CDR2 FYEKMQ (reference sequence). V lost 2 bases, J lost 1 base, and 11 bases lay in between. This CDR3 is 15 amino acids long. The table lists this clonotype with many counts. Its target is unknown. TCRdb re-called the RT-PCR reads through MiXCR, storing one row per CDR3 protein. The sample contains around 760,000 distinct CDR3 sequences, roughly 13% of which appear only once. Findings and caveats of the study: After each seasonal influenza vaccination, few new T cells are recruited, the authors suggested.

The sequencing used PBMCs from blood, collected 14 to 15 days before vaccination. V is TRBV13 and J is TRBJ2-5; D not resolved. The clonotype was recovered from a man in his fifties who received an inactivated influenza vaccine. CDR3 loop: CASSLPGQSQETQYF. DNA of the CDR3: TGTGCCAGCAGCTTACCTGGGCAGAGCCAAGAGACCCAGTACTTC.